A selection of T cell receptor beta chains follows, all from one sample in a study of cytomegalovirus exposure and HLA in healthy donors. The data were produced by immunoSEQ multiplex PCR, yet TCRdb's version contains in-frame clones alone and is incomplete. The sample gives some 70,000 clones, about 60% of which show up once; approximately 3% is in the top ten. The sequencing sample was made of PBMCs. The receptors were sampled from a woman between 45 and 60 years old in good health and CMV-seronegative. Each CDR3 is given with its conserved first and last residue. The order of the fields is J gene, V gene, D gene, clone size, CDR3 protein, CDR3 DNA. The D gene is left open where the match is weak. Clone size is stated in some rows and not others, as once, few, many or a class when expanded.

>TRBJ2-7|TRBV6-5|TRBD2|-
CASKGAGGSEQYF
TGTGCCAGCAAGGGGGCGGGAGGGAGCGAGCAGTACTTC
>TRBJ1-2|TRBV9|-|-
CASSPPGVDGYTF
TGTGCCAGCAGCCCCCCCGGGGTCGATGGCTACACCTTC
>TRBJ1-1|TRBV5-1|-|-
CASSFRDMNTEAFF
TGCGCCAGCAGCTTTAGAGATATGAACACTGAAGCTTTCTTT
>TRBJ2-1|TRBV28|-|-
CASSSLTAEAYNEQFF
TGTGCCAGCAGTTCCTTGACAGCAGAAGCCTACAATGAGCAGTTCTTC
>TRBJ1-1|TRBV19|-|-
CASTNPETAKAFF
TGTGCCAGTACTAACCCAGAAACAGCTAAAGCTTTCTTT
>TRBJ2-1|TRBV27|TRBD1|-
CASSLFGNWLTGDNNEQFF
TGTGCCAGCAGTTTATTCGGGAACTGGCTGACAGGGGACAACAATGAGCAGTTCTTC
>TRBJ1-2|TRBV6-1|-|few
CASRWGQHGYTF
TGTGCCAGCAGGTGGGGACAACATGGCTACACCTTC
>TRBJ2-3|TRBV20-1|-|-
CSAPGTDTQYF
TGCAGTGCTCCGGGGACAGATACGCAGTATTTT
>TRBJ2-7|TRBV7-2|TRBD1|-
CASSPRQGEEQYF
TGTGCCAGCAGCCCCAGACAGGGGGAAGAGCAGTACTTC
>TRBJ1-1|TRBV6-5|-|-
CASSYTGLGNTEAFF
TGTGCCAGCAGTTACACAGGGCTAGGGAACACTGAAGCTTTCTTT